One and the same sample provided the 23 T cell receptor beta chains below, sequenced in a study. One entry per CDR3 protein results from TCRdb running MiXCR on the 5' RACE reads. This sample has tens of thousands of distinct CDR3 sequences; more than 25% occur once, and the top ten carry 3% to 4%. Source material: tumor-infiltrating memory CD4+ T cells sorted from the breast tumor. Documented subset: memory CD4+ T cells, CD4+CD45RO+CD25-. These receptors came from a female donor with breast cancer.

CDR3 in DNA: TGTGCCAGCAGTGCTACAGGGGGCACCTACTATGGCTACACCTTC. It translates to CASSATGGTYYGYTF. This sequence joins TRBV2 and TRBJ1-2, with TRBD1 matching over 9 bases. The ends lost 4 bases at V and 3 bases at J; junction bases unmatched: 6. In germline, CDR1 is SNHLY, CDR2 FYNNEI. The CDR3 runs 15 residues.

The chain has TRBV11-2 and TRBJ1-6; 7 bases fit TRBD1. The ends lost 5 bases at V and 9 bases at J; junction bases unmatched: 7. CDR1 and CDR2 (germline): SGHAT, FQNNGV. This CDR3 has 14 residues. The DNA of the CDR3 is TGTGCCAGCAGCCAGACAGGGAGAGTTTCACCCCTCCACTTT. It specifies CASSQTGRVSPLHF.

This clonotype was recorded a few times. J is TRBJ1-6 and V is TRBV2, with TRBD1 matching over 8 bases. CDR1 and CDR2 (germline): SNHLY, FYNNEI. The CDR3 extends over 15 amino acids. The junction had 4 bases not matched to a gene; V was cut back by 3 bases and J by 6 bases. DNA for the CDR3: TGTGCCAGCAGTGACTCAGGACAGGGTAATTCACCCCTCCACTTT. This encodes CASSDSGQGNSPLHF.

This clonotype occurred a few times. The V call is TRBV7-9, the J call TRBJ1-3; maybe TRBD1 (6 bases). The V end lost 3 bases, the J end lost 0 bases, and 12 bases lay between the germline ends. The CDR3 is 16 residues long. In germline, CDR1 is SEHNR, CDR2 FQNEAQ (reference sequence). DNA for the CDR3: TGTGCCAGCAGCTTGTCAGGGGCAACCTCTGGAAACACCATATATTTT. The encoded protein is CASSLSGATSGNTIYF.

There are a few counts of this clonotype. A read error may explain this, as a much larger clone is one base away. V gene TRBV7-9 combines with J gene TRBJ2-2; the D is unclear. The CDR3 is 11 amino acids. Germline CDR1 SEHNR, CDR2 FQNEAQ (reference sequence). The V end was cut by 5 bases, the J end by 3 bases, with 1 base between. Here the CDR3 DNA reads TGTGCCAGCAGCGACACCGGGGAGCTGTTTTTT. Its protein product is CASSDTGELFF.

The V and J genes are TRBV7-2 and TRBJ1-2; D unclear. This CDR3 is built from 14 residues. The V gene lost 5 bases and the J gene lost 4 bases, with 14 bases spanning the gap. Germline V lookup: CDR1 SGHTA, CDR2 FQGNSA. DNA of the CDR3: TGTGCCAGCAGCACCCGATGGAGCCCCTATGGCTACACCTTC. It translates to CASSTRWSPYGYTF.

The CDR3 DNA reads TGCGCCAGCAGCTTCACAAAGTCTGACACTGAAGCTTTCTTT. This sequence encodes CASSFTKSDTEAFF. The chain carries TRBV5-1 and TRBJ1-1; D is unclear. Trimming shortened V by 2 bases and J by 3 bases, and 11 bases separated the two germline ends. The germline CDR1 and CDR2 sequences are SGHRS and YFSETQ. The CDR3 covers 14 residues.

The rearrangement links TRBV4-2 to TRBJ2-2, with D possibly being TRBD1 (5 bases). This CDR3 contains 15 residues. Trimming shortened V by 0 bases and J by 5 bases, and 10 bases separated the two germline ends. The V gene's germline CDR1 is LGHNA and CDR2 YNFKEQ. The CDR3, as DNA: TGTGCCAGCAGCCAAGAGTTGGGGCGGACCGGGGAGCTGTTTTTT. Protein sequence: CASSQELGRTGELFF.

This clonotype has more than one count but fewer than ten. V and J are TRBV9 and TRBJ2-2; D gene ambiguous. Deletions cut 3 bases from V and 5 bases from J, with 11 bases between. This CDR3 contains 14 residues. The germline V gene encodes CDR1 SGDLS and CDR2 YYNGEE. Here the CDR3 reads CASSAQFGTGELFF. The DNA for the CDR3 is TGTGCCAGCAGCGCACAATTTGGGACCGGGGAGCTGTTTTTT.

The gene calls are TRBV5-1 and TRBJ1-2, with unresolved D. The CDR3 sequence is 14 residues long. Trimming left V 4 bases short and J 4 bases short, with 14 bases between. Germline V gene lookup returns CDR1 SGHRS and CDR2 YFSETQ. As DNA, the CDR3 is TGCGCCAGCAGCGCGTCCCTTGCGGGCTATGGCTACACCTTC. This codes for CASSASLAGYGYTF.

This clonotype has only a few counts. This chain uses TRBV7-2 with TRBJ2-3, with TRBD2 matching 10 bases. The CDR3 sequence is 21 residues long. Trimming at V came to 5 bases and at J to 6 bases, leaving 26 bases not matched to a gene. Germline CDR1 is SGHTA and CDR2 is FQGNSA. The CDR3 loop reads CASSPLLRVAGGPRSSDTQYF. The CDR3 bases are TGTGCCAGCAGCCCGTTACTTAGGGTAGCGGGAGGCCCTCGGTCATCTGATACGCAGTATTTT.

This clonotype has only a few counts. The J gene is TRBJ2-2, the V gene TRBV5-1, with no clear D. V was shortened by 0 bases and J by 5 bases, with 8 bases between the two germline ends. The germline V gene has CDR1 SGHRS and CDR2 YFSETQ. There are 14 residues in the CDR3. The CDR3 reads CASSLEGRTGELFF. The CDR3 DNA is TGCGCCAGCAGCTTGGAGGGAAGGACCGGGGAGCTGTTTTTT.

This clonotype appeared a few times. The CDR3 DNA follows: TGTGCCAGCAGCCCCCAGGTATCGCAGGCCTACGAGCAGTACTTC. It translates to CASSPQVSQAYEQYF. This chain joins TRBV7-8 and TRBJ2-7; D not resolved. Germline-derived CDR1 and CDR2 are SGHVS and FQNEAQ. V lost 5 bases to trimming and J lost 2 bases, with 16 bases between them. CDR3 size: 15 residues.

The rearrangement joins TRBV20-1 to TRBJ1-6, with TRBD1 identical over 9 bases. The CDR3 totals 14 residues. Trimming at V came to 0 bases and at J to 7 bases, leaving 1 base not matched to a gene. The germline CDR1 and CDR2 sequences are DFQATT and SNEGSKA (reference sequence). The CDR3, as DNA: TGCAGTGCTAGAGAGACAGGGGGAAATTCACCCCTCCACTTT. Translated: CSARETGGNSPLHF.

Comments on this clonotype: This may arise from a read error, as a much more abundant clone is one base away. This chain uses TRBV5-1 with TRBJ2-2, with unresolved D. Germline V gene data show CDR1 as SGHRS and CDR2 as YFSETQ. This CDR3 spans 14 amino acids. The CDR3 nucleotides read TGCGCCAGCTGCTTGGTTGTCGCCACCGGGGAGCTGTTTTTT. Its protein product is CASCLVVATGELFF.

This chain links TRBV7-9 with TRBJ2-3; D is ambiguous. Germline CDR1 is SEHNR and CDR2 is FQNEAQ (reference sequence). V was pared by 5 bases and J by 2 bases, with 11 bases between. The CDR3 is made up of 14 amino acids. CDR3 protein: CASSPNPDTDTQYF. The CDR3 DNA reads as TGTGCCAGCAGCCCAAATCCCGACACAGATACGCAGTATTTT.

The chain recombines TRBV6-6 with TRBJ1-2; D gene uncertain. CDR1 is MNHNY, CDR2 SVGAGI, per germline (reference sequence). Trimming removed 10 bases from V and 6 bases from J, with 12 bases in between. The CDR3 consists of 11 residues. CDR3 sequence (DNA): TGTGCCACCCTTGGTTGGGATGGCTACACCTTC. This sequence encodes CATLGWDGYTF.

In DNA form, the CDR3 reads TGTGCCAGCAGTTGGGGGACAGTGAATGAAAAACTGTTTTTT. Its protein product is CASSWGTVNEKLFF. The chain recombines TRBV28 with TRBJ1-4, with TRBD1 matching 7 bases. Germline lookup yields CDR1 MDHEN and CDR2 SYDVKM. Losses at the gene ends were 4 bases for V and 5 bases for J; bases not matched to a gene: 4. The length of the CDR3 is 14 residues.

This clonotype was seen repeatedly, ten times or more. The rearrangement joins TRBV7-8 to TRBJ2-4, with TRBD1 identical over 7 bases. Trimming at V came to 1 base and at J to 4 bases, leaving 4 bases not matched to a gene. The germline V gene has CDR1 SGHVS and CDR2 FQNEAQ. The CDR3 loop spans 15 amino acids. The CDR3 loop is CASSLVPQGKNIQYF. CDR3 bases: TGTGCCAGCAGCTTAGTGCCACAGGGGAAAAACATTCAGTACTTC.

In this sample, this clonotype turned up once. Written as DNA, the CDR3 is TGCAGTGCTAGAGATTTAACCCGATCGAACACTGAAGCTTTCTTT. Amino acid sequence: CSARDLTRSNTEAFF. The chain carries TRBV20-1 and TRBJ1-1; D uncertain. The CDR3 has 15 residues. In germline, CDR1 is DFQATT, CDR2 SNEGSKA (reference sequence). Trimming stripped 0 bases from V and 1 base from J, with 12 bases between.

CDR3 coding DNA: TGTGCCAGCAGGGTGGATGGGGAGACCCAGTACTTC. This encodes CASRVDGETQYF. The J gene is TRBJ2-5, the V gene TRBV2, with unresolved D. The V end was cut by 6 bases, the J end by 5 bases, with 10 bases between. The CDR3 runs 12 residues. Germline V gives CDR1 SNHLY, CDR2 FYNNEI.

The table lists this clonotype with many counts. The chain has TRBV7-2 and TRBJ2-3, with 10 bases aligning to TRBD2. CDR1 is SGHTA, CDR2 FQGNSA, per germline. After removal of 5 bases from V and 1 base from J, the junction contained 9 bases not matched to a gene. The CDR3 covers 17 residues. DNA of the CDR3: TGTGCCAGCAGCGGGCCTCTAGCGGGAGCGGGCACAGATACGCAGTATTTT. This translates into CASSGPLAGAGTDTQYF.

This clonotype was detected a few times. The chain links TRBV7-2 to TRBJ1-6; D gene ambiguous. Trimming shortened V by 1 base and J by 10 bases, and 11 bases separated the two germline ends. The CDR3 length is 14 residues. CDR1 and CDR2 from the germline V gene are SGHTA and FQGNSA. The CDR3 region is CASSLVEGYSPLHF. As DNA, the CDR3 is TGTGCCAGCAGCTTAGTGGAGGGTTACTCACCCCTCCACTTT.